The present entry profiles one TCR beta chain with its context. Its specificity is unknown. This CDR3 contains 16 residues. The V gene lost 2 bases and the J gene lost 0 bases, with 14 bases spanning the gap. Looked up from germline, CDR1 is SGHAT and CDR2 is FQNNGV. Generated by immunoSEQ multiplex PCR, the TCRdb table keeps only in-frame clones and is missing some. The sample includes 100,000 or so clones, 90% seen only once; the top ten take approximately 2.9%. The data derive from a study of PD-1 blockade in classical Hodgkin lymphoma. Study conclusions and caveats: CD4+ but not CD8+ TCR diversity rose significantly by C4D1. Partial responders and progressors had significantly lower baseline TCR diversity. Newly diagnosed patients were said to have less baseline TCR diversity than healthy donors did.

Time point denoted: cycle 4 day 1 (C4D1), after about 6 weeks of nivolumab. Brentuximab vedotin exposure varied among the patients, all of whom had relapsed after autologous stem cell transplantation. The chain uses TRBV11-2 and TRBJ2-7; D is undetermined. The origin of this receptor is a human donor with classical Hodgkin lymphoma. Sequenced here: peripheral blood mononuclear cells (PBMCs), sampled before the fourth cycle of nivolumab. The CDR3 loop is CASSLIAAGTSYEQYF. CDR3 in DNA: TGTGCCAGCAGCTTAATTGCGGCAGGCACCTCCTACGAGCAGTACTTC.